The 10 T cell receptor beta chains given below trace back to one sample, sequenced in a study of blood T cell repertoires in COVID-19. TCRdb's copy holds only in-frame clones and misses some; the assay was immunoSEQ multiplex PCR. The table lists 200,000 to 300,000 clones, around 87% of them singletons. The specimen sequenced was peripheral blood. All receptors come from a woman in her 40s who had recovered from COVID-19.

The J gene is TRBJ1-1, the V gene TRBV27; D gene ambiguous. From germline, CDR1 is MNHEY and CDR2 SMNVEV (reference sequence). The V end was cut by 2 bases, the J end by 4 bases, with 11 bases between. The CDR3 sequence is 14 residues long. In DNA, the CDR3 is TGTGCCAGCAGTTTAGTGGCGGGGAGCACTGAAGCTTTCTTT. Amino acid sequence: CASSLVAGSTEAFF.

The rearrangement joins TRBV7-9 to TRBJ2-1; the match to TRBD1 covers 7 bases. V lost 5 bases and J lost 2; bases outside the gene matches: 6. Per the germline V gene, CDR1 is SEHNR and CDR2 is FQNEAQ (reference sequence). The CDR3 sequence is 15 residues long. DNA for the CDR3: TGTGCCAGCAGCCCCACAGGGGTCCCCTACAATGAGCAGTTCTTC. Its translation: CASSPTGVPYNEQFF.

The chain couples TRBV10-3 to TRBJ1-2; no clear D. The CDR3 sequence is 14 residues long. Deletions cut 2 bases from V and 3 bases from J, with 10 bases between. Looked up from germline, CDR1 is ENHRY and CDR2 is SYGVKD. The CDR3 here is CAISEEGRDYGYTF. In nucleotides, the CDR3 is TGTGCCATCAGTGAGGAGGGAAGGGACTATGGCTACACCTTC.

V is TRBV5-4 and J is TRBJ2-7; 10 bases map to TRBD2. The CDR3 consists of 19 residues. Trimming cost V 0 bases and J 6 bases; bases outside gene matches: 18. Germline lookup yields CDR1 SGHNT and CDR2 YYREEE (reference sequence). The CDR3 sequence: CASSLALSSGGHTLLEQYF. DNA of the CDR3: TGTGCCAGCAGCTTGGCCCTGTCTAGCGGGGGACACACCCTACTCGAGCAGTACTTC.

The CDR3 is CASRRDIRTYEQYF. The DNA for the CDR3 is TGTGCCAGCAGACGGGACATAAGAACCTACGAGCAGTACTTC. This chain links TRBV6-5 with TRBJ2-7, with TRBD1 as a possible D gene (6 bases). CDR1 is MNHEY, CDR2 SVGAGI, per germline. This CDR3 has 14 amino acids. With 6 bases removed from V and 2 bases from J, the gap between germline ends came to 14 bases.

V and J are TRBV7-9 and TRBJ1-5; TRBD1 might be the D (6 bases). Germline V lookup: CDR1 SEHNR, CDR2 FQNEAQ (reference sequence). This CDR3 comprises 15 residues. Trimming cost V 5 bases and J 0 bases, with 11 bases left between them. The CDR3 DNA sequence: TGTGCCAGCAGCGCGCCAGGGGATAGCAATCAGCCCCAGCATTTT. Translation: CASSAPGDSNQPQHF.

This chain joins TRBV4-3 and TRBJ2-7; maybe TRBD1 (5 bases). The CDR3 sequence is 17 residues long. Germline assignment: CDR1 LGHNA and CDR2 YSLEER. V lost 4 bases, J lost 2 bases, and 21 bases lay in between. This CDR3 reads CASSPVTTTGFPYEQYF. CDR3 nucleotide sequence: TGCGCCAGCAGCCCTGTCACCACTACAGGCTTCCCCTACGAGCAGTACTTC.

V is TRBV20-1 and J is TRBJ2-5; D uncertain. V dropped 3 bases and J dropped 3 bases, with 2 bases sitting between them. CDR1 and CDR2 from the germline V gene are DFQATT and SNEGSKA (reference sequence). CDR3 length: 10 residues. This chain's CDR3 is CSASEETQYF. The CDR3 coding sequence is TGCAGTGCTAGCGAAGAGACCCAGTACTTC.

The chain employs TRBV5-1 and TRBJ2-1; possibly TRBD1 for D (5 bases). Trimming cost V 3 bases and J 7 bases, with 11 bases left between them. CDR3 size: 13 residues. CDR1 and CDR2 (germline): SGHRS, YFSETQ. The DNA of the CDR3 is TGCGCCAGCAGCTCACTGGGGCGGAATGAGCAGTTCTTC. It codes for CASSSLGRNEQFF.

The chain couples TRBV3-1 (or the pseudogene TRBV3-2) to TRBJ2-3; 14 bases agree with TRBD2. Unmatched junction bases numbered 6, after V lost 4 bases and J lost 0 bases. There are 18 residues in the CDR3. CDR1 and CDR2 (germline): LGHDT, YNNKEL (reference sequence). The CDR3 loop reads CASSRGRLAGGSTDTQYF. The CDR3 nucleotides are TGTGCCAGCAGCCGCGGGAGACTAGCGGGGGGGAGCACAGATACGCAGTATTTT.